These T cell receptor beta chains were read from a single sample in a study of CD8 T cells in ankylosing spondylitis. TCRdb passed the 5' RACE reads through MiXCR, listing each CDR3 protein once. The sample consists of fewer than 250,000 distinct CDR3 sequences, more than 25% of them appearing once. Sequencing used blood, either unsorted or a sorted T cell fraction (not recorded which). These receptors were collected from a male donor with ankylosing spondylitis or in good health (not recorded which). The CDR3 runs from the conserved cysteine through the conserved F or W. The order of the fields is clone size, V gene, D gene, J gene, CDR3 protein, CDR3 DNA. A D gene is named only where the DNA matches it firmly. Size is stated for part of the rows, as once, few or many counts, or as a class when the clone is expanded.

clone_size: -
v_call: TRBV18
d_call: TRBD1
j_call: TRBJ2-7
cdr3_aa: CASSNRDNRGYEQYF
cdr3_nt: TGTGCCAGCTCAAACAGGGACAACAGGGGTTACGAGCAGTACTTC

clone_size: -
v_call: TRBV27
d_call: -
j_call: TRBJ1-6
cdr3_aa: CASSLQGNNSPLHF
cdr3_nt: TGTGCCAGCAGTTTACAGGGTAATAATTCACCCCTCCACTTT

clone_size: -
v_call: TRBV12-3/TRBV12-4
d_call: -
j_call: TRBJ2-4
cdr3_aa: CASSFVLDVAKNIQYF
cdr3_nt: TGTGCCAGCAGTTTTGTTCTGGACGTAGCCAAAAACATTCAGTACTTC

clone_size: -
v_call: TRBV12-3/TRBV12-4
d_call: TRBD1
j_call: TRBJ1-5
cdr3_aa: CASSRDRVQPQHF
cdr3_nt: TGTGCCAGCAGTCGAGACAGGGTTCAGCCCCAGCATTTT

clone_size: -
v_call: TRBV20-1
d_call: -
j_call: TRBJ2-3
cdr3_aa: CSARSGLEGTDTQYF
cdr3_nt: TGCAGTGCTAGGAGTGGGTTGGAGGGAACAGATACGCAGTATTTT

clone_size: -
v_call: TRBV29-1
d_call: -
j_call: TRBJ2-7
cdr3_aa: CSVVPDNLGYEQYF
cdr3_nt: TGCAGCGTCGTACCCGACAACTTAGGCTACGAGCAGTACTTC

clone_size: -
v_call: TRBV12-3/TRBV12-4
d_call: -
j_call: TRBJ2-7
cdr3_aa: CASSLGRNEYEQYF
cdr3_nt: TGTGCCAGCAGCCTGGGACGGAACGAATACGAGCAGTACTTC

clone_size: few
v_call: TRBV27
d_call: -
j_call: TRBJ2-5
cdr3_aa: CASSSSISQETQYF
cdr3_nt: TGTGCCAGCAGTTCCTCGATTAGCCAAGAGACCCAGTACTTC

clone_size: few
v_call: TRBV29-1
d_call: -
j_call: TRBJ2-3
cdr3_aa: CSVGGDSTDTQYF
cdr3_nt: TGCAGCGTTGGGGGGGATAGCACAGATACGCAGTATTTT

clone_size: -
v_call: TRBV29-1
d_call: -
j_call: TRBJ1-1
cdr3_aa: CSVESTEAFF
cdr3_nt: TGCAGCGTTGAAAGCACTGAAGCTTTCTTT

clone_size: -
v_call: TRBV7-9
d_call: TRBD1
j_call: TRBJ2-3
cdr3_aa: CASSFSGQDTDTQYF
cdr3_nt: TGTGCCAGCAGCTTTTCGGGACAGGACACAGATACGCAGTATTTT

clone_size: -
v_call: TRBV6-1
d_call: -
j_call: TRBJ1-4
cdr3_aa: CASSPTLTNEKLFF
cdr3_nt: TGTGCCAGCAGTCCCACTCTAACTAATGAAAAACTGTTTTTT

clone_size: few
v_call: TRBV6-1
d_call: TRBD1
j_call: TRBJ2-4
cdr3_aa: CASRQDRKNIQYF
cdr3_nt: TGTGCCAGCAGACAGGACAGGAAAAACATTCAGTACTTC

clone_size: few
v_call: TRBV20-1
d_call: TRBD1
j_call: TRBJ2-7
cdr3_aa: CSAQPAMPGQGAYEQYF
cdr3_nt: TGCAGTGCTCAACCAGCCATGCCGGGACAGGGGGCGTACGAGCAGTACTTC

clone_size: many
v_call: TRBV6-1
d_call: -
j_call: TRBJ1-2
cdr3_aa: CASSHRRRIYGYTF
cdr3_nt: TGTGCCAGCAGCCATAGACGGAGGATCTATGGCTACACCTTC

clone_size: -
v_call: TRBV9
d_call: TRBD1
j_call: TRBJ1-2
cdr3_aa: CASSVGGGAYGYTF
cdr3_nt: TGTGCCAGCAGCGTAGGAGGGGGCGCCTATGGCTACACCTTC

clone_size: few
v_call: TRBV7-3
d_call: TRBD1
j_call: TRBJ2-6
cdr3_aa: CASSISGTGISGANVLTF
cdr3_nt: TGTGCCAGCAGCATATCCGGGACAGGGATATCTGGGGCCAACGTCCTGACTTTC

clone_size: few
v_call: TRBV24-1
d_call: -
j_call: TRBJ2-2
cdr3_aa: CATSALFPAANTGELFF
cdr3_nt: TGTGCCACCAGTGCCCTCTTCCCGGCCGCGAACACCGGGGAGCTGTTTTTT

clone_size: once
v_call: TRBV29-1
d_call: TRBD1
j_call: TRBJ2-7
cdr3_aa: CSVAPGQSSYEQYF
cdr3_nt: TGCAGCGTCGCGCCGGGACAGAGCTCCTACGAGCAGTACTTC

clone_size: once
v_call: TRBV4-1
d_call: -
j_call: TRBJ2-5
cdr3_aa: CASSQLGLQETQYF
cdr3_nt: TGCGCCAGCAGCCAATTGGGATTGCAAGAGACCCAGTACTTC

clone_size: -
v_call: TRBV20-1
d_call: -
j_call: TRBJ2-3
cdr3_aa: CSATQRLVGTDTQYF
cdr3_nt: TGCAGTGCTACACAGCGCCTCGTGGGCACAGATACGCAGTATTTT

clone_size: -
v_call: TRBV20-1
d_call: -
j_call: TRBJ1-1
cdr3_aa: CSASQDGRPNTEAFF
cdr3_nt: TGCAGTGCTAGTCAGGACGGGAGGCCGAACACTGAAGCTTTCTTT

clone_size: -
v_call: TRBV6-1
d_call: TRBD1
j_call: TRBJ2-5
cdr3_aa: CASSPGTGGVETQYF
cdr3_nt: TGTGCCAGCAGCCCCGGGACAGGGGGCGTGGAGACCCAGTACTTC

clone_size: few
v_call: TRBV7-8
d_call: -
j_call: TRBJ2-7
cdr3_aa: CASSPREDSYEQYF
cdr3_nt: TGTGCCAGCAGCCCGCGAGAGGACAGCTACGAGCAGTACTTC

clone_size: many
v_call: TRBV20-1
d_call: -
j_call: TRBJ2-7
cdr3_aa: CSAIGDMYSYEQYF
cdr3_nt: TGCAGTGCTATTGGGGACATGTACTCCTACGAGCAGTACTTC

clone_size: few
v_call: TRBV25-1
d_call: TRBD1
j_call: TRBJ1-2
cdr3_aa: CASSPGTGDRIYGYTF
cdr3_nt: TGTGCCAGCAGCCCCGGGACAGGGGATCGGATCTATGGCTACACCTTC

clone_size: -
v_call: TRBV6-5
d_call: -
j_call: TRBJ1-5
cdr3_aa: CASSYASGNQPQHF
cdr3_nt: TGTGCCAGCAGTTACGCATCTGGCAATCAGCCCCAGCATTTT

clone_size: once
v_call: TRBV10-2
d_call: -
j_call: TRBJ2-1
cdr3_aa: CASSERDGAYNEQFF
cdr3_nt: TGCGCCAGCAGTGAACGGGACGGGGCCTACAATGAGCAGTTCTTC

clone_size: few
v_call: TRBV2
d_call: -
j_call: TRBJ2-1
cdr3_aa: CASSVDRVDNEQFF
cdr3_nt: TGTGCCAGCAGTGTCGACCGGGTAGACAATGAGCAGTTCTTC